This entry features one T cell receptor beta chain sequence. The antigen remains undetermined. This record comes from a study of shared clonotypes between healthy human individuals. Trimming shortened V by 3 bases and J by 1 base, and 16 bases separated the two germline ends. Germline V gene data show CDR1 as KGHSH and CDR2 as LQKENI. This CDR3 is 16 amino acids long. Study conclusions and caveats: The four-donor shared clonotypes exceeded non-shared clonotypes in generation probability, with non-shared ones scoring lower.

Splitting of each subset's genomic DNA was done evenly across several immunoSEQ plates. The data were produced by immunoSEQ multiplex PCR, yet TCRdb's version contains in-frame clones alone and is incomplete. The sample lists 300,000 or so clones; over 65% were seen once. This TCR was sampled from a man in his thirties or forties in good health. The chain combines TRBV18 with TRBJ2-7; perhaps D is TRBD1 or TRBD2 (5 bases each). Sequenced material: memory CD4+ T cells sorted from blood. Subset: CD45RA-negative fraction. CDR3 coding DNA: TGTGCCAGCTCACCGGGCCGGGACCCTAGATCCTACGAGCAGTACTTC. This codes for CASSPGRDPRSYEQYF.